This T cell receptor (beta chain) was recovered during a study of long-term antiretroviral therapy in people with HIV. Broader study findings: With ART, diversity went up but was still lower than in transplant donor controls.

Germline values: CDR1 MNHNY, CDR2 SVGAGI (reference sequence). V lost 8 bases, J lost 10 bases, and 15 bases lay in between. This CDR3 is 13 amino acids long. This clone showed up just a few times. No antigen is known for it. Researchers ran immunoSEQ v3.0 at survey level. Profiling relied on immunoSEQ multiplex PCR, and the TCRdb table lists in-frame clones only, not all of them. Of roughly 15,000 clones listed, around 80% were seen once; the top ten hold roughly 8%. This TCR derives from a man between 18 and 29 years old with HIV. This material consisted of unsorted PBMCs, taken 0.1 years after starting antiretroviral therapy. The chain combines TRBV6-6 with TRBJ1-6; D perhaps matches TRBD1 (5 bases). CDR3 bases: TGTGCCAGCGGTGGGCAGGGAGGGTCACCCCTCCACTTT. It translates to CASGGQGGSPLHF.